Sequencing of this TCR beta chain was carried out in a study of OX40 agonist ivuxolimab in advanced cancers. Across the whole study: At 82.7% male, the cohort had a mean age of about 60 years, ranging from roughly 20 to 79.

This clone was detected only once. The antigen remains unidentified. The CDR3 has 14 amino acids. Sequencing used immunoSEQ multiplex PCR; TCRdb keeps in-frame clones, though not all of them. The profile shows some 110,000 clones, around nine tenths of them singletons. Excluded were patients having autoimmune disease history or systemic immunosuppression. Study-wide findings and caveats: At 0.1 to 3.0 mg/kg, CD4+ and CD8+ blood T cells expanded clonally by week 6.

The genes are TRBV12-1 and TRBJ1-5; the tabulated D call, TRBD1, remains unverified against the DNA. TRBV12-1 is recorded as a pseudogene. The sequence came from an adult with an advanced solid tumor such as melanoma, head and neck, liver or kidney cancer. The sample consisted of CD4+ or CD8+ T cells sorted from blood, taken in a trial of the OX40 agonist ivuxolimab. The CDR3 sequence: CASSPQVINQPQHF. CDR3 in DNA: TGTGCCAGCAGCCCACAGGTTATCAATCAGCCCCAGCATTTT.